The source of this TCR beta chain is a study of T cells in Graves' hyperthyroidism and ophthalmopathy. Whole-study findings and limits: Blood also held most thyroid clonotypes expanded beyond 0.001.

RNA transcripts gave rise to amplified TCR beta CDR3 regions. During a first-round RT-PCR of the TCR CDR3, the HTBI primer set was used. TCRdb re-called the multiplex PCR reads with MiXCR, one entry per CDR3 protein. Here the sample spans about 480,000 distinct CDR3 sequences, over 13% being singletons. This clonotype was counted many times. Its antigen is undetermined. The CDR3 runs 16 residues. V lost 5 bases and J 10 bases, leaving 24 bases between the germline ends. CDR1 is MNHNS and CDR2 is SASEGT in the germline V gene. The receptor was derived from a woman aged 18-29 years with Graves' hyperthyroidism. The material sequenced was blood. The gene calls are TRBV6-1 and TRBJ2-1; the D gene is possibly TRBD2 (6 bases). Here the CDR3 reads CASSPPASVLSREQFF. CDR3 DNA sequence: TGTGCCAGCAGTCCCCCCGCTAGCGTACTCTCCAGAGAGCAGTTCTTC.